The 9 T cell receptor beta chains listed next were all sequenced from one sample in a study of blood T cell repertoires in COVID-19. TCRdb's copy holds only in-frame clones and misses some; the assay was immunoSEQ multiplex PCR. The table has hundreds of thousands of clones, around 89% seen once. What was sequenced was peripheral blood. Receptors originate from a woman aged 60-75 years with acute or convalescent COVID-19.

The chain is built from TRBV7-2 and TRBJ1-2, with no clear D. The CDR3 is 15 amino acids. Germline values: CDR1 SGHTA, CDR2 FQGNSA. Between the trimmed V and J ends, which lost 5 bases and 0 bases, there was a span of 13 bases. The CDR3 spells CASSPQPFPNYGYTF. The CDR3 nucleotides are TGTGCCAGCAGCCCACAGCCATTTCCTAACTATGGCTACACCTTC.

With respect to this clone: The junction differs from germline at one of its ends, possibly a read error. V and J are TRBV15 and TRBJ1-4, with D tentatively TRBD1 (5 bases). Per the germline V gene, CDR1 is LNHNV and CDR2 is YYDKDF (reference sequence). The CDR3 has 15 residues. CDR3 loop: CATRRAGGPNEKLFF. In DNA, the CDR3 is TGTGCCACCAGGAGAGCGGGGGGACCTAATGAAAAACTGTTTTTT. The full variable domain, in which reference TRBV15 and TRBJ1-4 provide the parts outside the CDR3, is DAMVIQNPRYQVTQFGKPVTLSCSQTLNHNVMYWYQQKSSQAPKLLFHYYDKDFNNEADTPDNFQSRRPNTSFCFLDIRSPGLGDTAMYLCATRRAGGPNEKLFFGSGTQLSVL.

The chain employs TRBV19 and TRBJ2-3, with D possibly being TRBD2 (7 bases). CDR3 length equals 16 residues. Germline CDR1 and CDR2: LNHDA and SQIVND (reference sequence). V lost 1 base, J lost 1 base, and 12 bases lay in between. The CDR3 region is CASSIGGGRGTDTQYF. CDR3 in DNA: TGTGCCAGTAGTATAGGCGGGGGCCGGGGCACAGATACGCAGTATTTT.

The chain joins TRBV19 to TRBJ2-5; TRBD2 matches 10 bases. The CDR3 has 14 residues. Trimming removed 6 bases from V and 2 bases from J; junction bases left unmatched: 3. Germline CDR1 LNHDA, CDR2 SQIVND (reference sequence). This chain's CDR3 is CASSLAGVQETQYF. The DNA of the CDR3 is TGTGCCAGTAGCCTAGCGGGGGTTCAAGAGACCCAGTACTTC. The whole variable domain, remainder taken from reference TRBV19 and TRBJ2-5, is DGGITQSPKYLFRKEGQNVTLSCEQNLNHDAMYWYRQDPGQGLRLIYYSQIVNDFQKGDIAEGYSVSREKKESFPLTVTSAQKNPTAFYLCASSLAGVQETQYFGPGTRLLVL.

The rearrangement joins TRBV6-5 to TRBJ2-2, with a weak D call TRBD2 (5 bases). Germline CDR1 MNHEY, CDR2 SVGAGI. V was clipped by 10 bases and J by 4 bases, with 10 bases between them. The CDR3 sequence is 12 residues long. CDR3 nucleotides: TGTGCCACCATAGGGAGCACCGGGGAGCTGTTTTTT. Its translation: CATIGSTGELFF.

The chain combines TRBV9 with TRBJ1-6; 9 bases align to TRBD1. V dropped 3 bases and J dropped 4; count of bases not matched to a gene: 5. This CDR3 comprises 16 residues. The germline V gene has CDR1 SGDLS and CDR2 YYNGEE. CDR3 nucleotide sequence: TGTGCCAGCAGCGGCCGGACAGGGGAGTATAATTCACCCCTCCACTTT. It specifies CASSGRTGEYNSPLHF.

The V gene is TRBV6-5, the J gene TRBJ2-7; TRBD2 matches 10 bases. Germline CDR1 is MNHEY and CDR2 is SVGAGI. CDR3 length equals 16 residues. V shed 4 bases, J shed 1 base, and the junction held 7 bases outside the gene matches. The CDR3 loop reads CASSFLAGGISYEQYF. Written as DNA, the CDR3 is TGTGCCAGCAGTTTTTTAGCGGGGGGAATATCCTACGAGCAGTACTTC.

This clone was counted a single time. The chain is built from TRBV9 and TRBJ1-1; possible D gene TRBD1, 6 bases. Germline V gene lookup returns CDR1 SGDLS and CDR2 YYNGEE. Trimming took 2 bases from V and 2 from J, leaving 10 bases between them. The CDR3 has 14 residues. CDR3: CASSVRTANTEAFF. CDR3 bases: TGTGCCAGCAGCGTGAGGACAGCTAACACTGAAGCTTTCTTT.

The J gene is TRBJ2-7, the V gene TRBV28; TRBD1 matches at 7 bases. The junction had 10 bases not matched to a gene; V was cut back by 7 bases and J by 4 bases. This CDR3 has 14 residues. Germline V gene lookup returns CDR1 MDHEN and CDR2 SYDVKM. This CDR3 is CASTPPGQNYEQYF. The CDR3 nucleotides read TGTGCCAGCACCCCTCCGGGACAGAATTACGAGCAGTACTTC.